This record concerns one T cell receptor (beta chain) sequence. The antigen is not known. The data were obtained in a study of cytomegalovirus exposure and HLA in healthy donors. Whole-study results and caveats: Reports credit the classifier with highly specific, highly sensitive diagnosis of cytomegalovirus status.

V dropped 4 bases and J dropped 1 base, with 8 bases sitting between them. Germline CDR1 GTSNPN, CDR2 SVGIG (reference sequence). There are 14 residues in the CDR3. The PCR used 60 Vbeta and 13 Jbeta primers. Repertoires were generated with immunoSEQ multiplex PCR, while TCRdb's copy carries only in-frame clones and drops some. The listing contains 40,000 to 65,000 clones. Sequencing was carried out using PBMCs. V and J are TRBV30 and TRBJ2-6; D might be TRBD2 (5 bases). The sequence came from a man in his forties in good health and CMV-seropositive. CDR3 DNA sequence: TGTGCCTGGAAGAGGGATTCTGGGGCCAACGTCCTGACTTTC. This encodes CAWKRDSGANVLTF.